The 16 T cell receptor beta chains below all came from one sample that was sequenced in a study of radiotherapy plus CTLA-4 blockade in lung cancer. TCRdb's copy holds only in-frame clones and misses some; the assay was immunoSEQ multiplex PCR. The repertoire has about 87,000 clones, about 87% of them found once; the top ten carry approximately 15%. The specimen was peripheral blood, collected from a patient treated with radiotherapy plus ipilimumab. The receptors were sampled from a human donor with non-small cell lung cancer that progressed on radiotherapy plus ipilimumab.

Notes on this clone: This specimen includes other DNA sequences encoding the same CDR3. The chain recombines TRBV27 with TRBJ2-7; 7 bases agree with TRBD2. CDR3 length: 13 amino acids. J gave up 4 bases and V 2 bases, and 2 bases lay outside the gene matches. CDR1 is MNHEY and CDR2 is SMNVEV in the germline V gene (reference sequence). CDR3: CASSLVSGYEQYF. CDR3 DNA sequence: TGTGCCAGCAGTTTAGTTAGCGGGTACGAGCAGTACTTC.

The V and J genes are TRBV27 and TRBJ2-5, with 7 bases fitting TRBD1. In germline, CDR1 is MNHEY, CDR2 SMNVEV (reference sequence). The CDR3 contains 15 residues. J gave up 4 bases and V 6 bases, and 11 bases lay outside the gene matches. The CDR3 DNA reads TGTGCCAGCAGCTATATTACAGGGGTATCAGAGACCCAGTACTTC. It translates to CASSYITGVSETQYF.

This chain joins TRBV6-5 and TRBJ2-3; the D is unclear. In germline, CDR1 is MNHEY, CDR2 SVGAGI. The CDR3 runs to 12 residues. V was shortened by 6 bases and J by 5 bases, with 9 bases between the two germline ends. The CDR3 region is CASSDILDTQYF. Here the CDR3 DNA reads TGTGCCAGCAGCGACATCCTAGATACGCAGTATTTT.

The chain carries TRBV4-3 and TRBJ2-2, with 7 bases that match TRBD2. The CDR3 runs to 18 residues. Per germline, CDR1 LGHNA and CDR2 YSLEER. Losses at the gene ends were 4 bases for V and 1 base for J; bases not matched to a gene: 12. CDR3 residues: CASSPGEGRWLNTGELFF. In nucleotides, the CDR3 is TGCGCCAGCAGCCCTGGGGAGGGGCGGTGGTTGAACACCGGGGAGCTGTTTTTT.

In this sample, this clone turned up once. The V call is TRBV9, the J call TRBJ2-3; D ambiguous. From germline, CDR1 is SGDLS and CDR2 YYNGEE. V was cut by 0 bases and J by 1 base, with 3 bases left in between. The CDR3 loop spans 13 amino acids. The CDR3 DNA sequence: TGTGCCAGCAGCGTAGGGGGCACAGATACGCAGTATTTT. It encodes CASSVGGTDTQYF.

The V call is TRBV9, the J call TRBJ1-3; D is uncertain. The CDR3 runs 15 residues. Per the germline V gene, CDR1 is SGDLS and CDR2 is YYNGEE. V was cut by 3 bases and J by 6 bases, with 16 bases left in between. DNA of the CDR3: TGTGCCAGCAGCGGCCCATCAGGTGGAGTAAACACCATATATTTT. It specifies CASSGPSGGVNTIYF.

The J gene is TRBJ1-6, the V gene TRBV2; 8 nucleotides match TRBD1. Unmatched junction bases numbered 5, after V lost 3 bases and J lost 7 bases. CDR1 is SNHLY, CDR2 FYNNEI, per germline. The CDR3 spans 15 residues. The CDR3 coding sequence is TGTGCCAGCAGTGAGGACAGGGAAGGAAATTCACCCCTCCACTTT. Translated: CASSEDREGNSPLHF.

The chain's CDR3 is CASSERDRLWEEQYF. The CDR3 DNA follows: TGTGCCAGCAGCGAGCGGGACAGGCTTTGGGAAGAGCAGTACTTC. The chain employs TRBV9 and TRBJ2-7, with D maybe TRBD1 (8 bases). Looked up from germline, CDR1 is SGDLS and CDR2 is YYNGEE. Trimming shortened V by 3 bases and J by 7 bases, and 20 bases separated the two germline ends. The CDR3 spans 15 residues.

This chain joins TRBV30 and TRBJ2-4; TRBD2 might be the D (7 bases). This CDR3 region has 15 residues. CDR1 GTSNPN and CDR2 SVGIG come from the germline V gene (reference sequence). The V gene lost 7 bases and the J gene lost 0 bases, with 16 bases spanning the gap. The CDR3: CASRGGALAKNIQYF. In nucleotides, the CDR3 is TGTGCCTCGAGGGGGGGAGCTCTAGCCAAAAACATTCAGTACTTC.

The sample holds a few counts of this clone. The chain links TRBV6-1 to TRBJ1-2; TRBD1 agrees at 7 bases. Per germline, CDR1 MNHNS and CDR2 SASEGT. There are 15 residues in the CDR3. The V and J ends lost 4 bases and 4 bases, in that order; junction bases with no gene match: 9. The CDR3 DNA reads TGTGCCAGCAGTGGATACGACAGGGAGCCCTATGGCTACACCTTC. Translated, it gives CASSGYDREPYGYTF.

V and J are TRBV9 and TRBJ2-7; 9 bases map to TRBD2. V was clipped by 0 bases and J by 1 base; unmatched bases: 11. This CDR3 has 18 amino acids. Looked up from germline, CDR1 is SGDLS and CDR2 is YYNGEE. DNA for the CDR3: TGTGCCAGCAGCGTAGGAACTAGTAGCGGGAGTATTTCCTACGAGCAGTACTTC. It specifies CASSVGTSSGSISYEQYF.

V gene TRBV25-1 combines with J gene TRBJ2-7; D is uncertain. Trimming took off 5 bases at V and 5 bases at J, with 19 bases between the two ends. The germline CDR1 and CDR2 sequences are MGHDK and SYGVNS. CDR3 length: 15 amino acids. The CDR3 protein is CASSPRTELPHEQYF. DNA of the CDR3: TGTGCCAGCAGTCCCCGCACAGAATTGCCCCACGAGCAGTACTTC.

The rearrangement links TRBV19 to TRBJ2-7; 8 nucleotides match TRBD1. Germline V gene sequence: CDR1 LNHDA, CDR2 SQIVND (reference sequence). The CDR3 totals 16 residues. V was clipped by 5 bases and J by 0 bases; unmatched bases: 9. The CDR3 region has the DNA TGTGCCAGTAGTCCCTCAGGGGGCCTGTCCTCCTACGAGCAGTACTTC. Amino acid sequence: CASSPSGGLSSYEQYF. The full variable domain, completed using reference TRBV19 and TRBJ2-7, is DGGITQSPKYLFRKEGQNVTLSCEQNLNHDAMYWYRQDPGQGLRLIYYSQIVNDFQKGDIAEGYSVSREKKESFPLTVTSAQKNPTAFYLCASSPSGGLSSYEQYFGPGTRLTVT.

This rearrangement joins TRBV5-4 to TRBJ2-1, with 8 bases lining up with TRBD1. This CDR3 spans 15 amino acids. The V and J ends lost 6 bases and 8 bases, in that order; junction bases with no gene match: 13. Looked up from germline, CDR1 is SGHNT and CDR2 is YYREEE (reference sequence). CDR3 sequence reads: CASIRQGTLNDEQFF. The CDR3 DNA is TGTGCCAGCATTAGACAGGGGACCCTAAATGATGAGCAGTTCTTC.

The chain links TRBV4-3 to TRBJ2-3; 11 bases match TRBD2. J was trimmed by 4 bases and V by 4 bases; bases with no gene match: 7. Germline V lookup: CDR1 LGHNA, CDR2 YSLEER. This CDR3 is built from 16 residues. The CDR3 here is CASSPLLAGDPDTQYF. CDR3 nucleotides: TGCGCCAGCAGCCCCTTACTAGCGGGAGACCCAGATACGCAGTATTTT.

This rearrangement joins TRBV7-8 to TRBJ2-5; D remains unclear. The DNA end is a closer match to TRBJ2-7, so the J assignment may be wrong. The CDR3 has 14 amino acids. Germline V gene sequence: CDR1 SGHVS, CDR2 FQNEAQ. CDR3 loop: CASSLEAGSYEQYF. The CDR3 DNA reads TGTGCCAGCAGCTTAGAGGCCGGATCCTACGAGCAGTACTTC.